This T cell receptor (beta chain) was sequenced in a study of neurological immune-mediated disorders. This clonotype has ten or more counts. TCRdb called the 5' RACE reads again in MiXCR, with one record for every CDR3 protein. Counted here are approximately 100,000 distinct CDR3 sequences, 3.5% occurring once; the ten biggest clones make up 5% to 6.5%. Germline-derived CDR1 and CDR2 are SEHNR and FQNEAQ (reference sequence). The CDR3 runs 15 residues. The junction had 7 bases not matched to a gene; V was cut back by 4 bases and J by 7 bases. The chain has TRBV7-9 and TRBJ1-2; 12 nucleotides agree with TRBD1. The sequenced sample consisted of PBMCs. The origin of this receptor is a woman under 30 with multiple sclerosis. The CDR3 here is CASSSRDRGPGGYTF. CDR3 DNA: TGTGCCAGCAGCTCAAGGGACAGGGGGCCGGGTGGCTACACCTTC.